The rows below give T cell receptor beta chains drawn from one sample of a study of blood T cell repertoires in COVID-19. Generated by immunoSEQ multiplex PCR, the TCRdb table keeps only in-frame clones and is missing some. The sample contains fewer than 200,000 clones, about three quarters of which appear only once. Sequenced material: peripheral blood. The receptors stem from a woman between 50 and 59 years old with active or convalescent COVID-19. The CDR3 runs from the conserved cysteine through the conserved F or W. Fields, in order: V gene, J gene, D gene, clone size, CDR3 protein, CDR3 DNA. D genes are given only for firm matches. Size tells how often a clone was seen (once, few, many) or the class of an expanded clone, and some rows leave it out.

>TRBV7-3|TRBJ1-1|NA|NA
CASSLAGRTEAFF
TGTGCCAGCAGCTTAGCAGGGCGGACTGAAGCTTTCTTT
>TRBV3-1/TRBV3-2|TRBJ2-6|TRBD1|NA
CASSQGTGLSGANVLTF
TGTGCCAGCAGCCAAGGGACAGGGCTTTCTGGGGCCAACGTCCTGACTTTC
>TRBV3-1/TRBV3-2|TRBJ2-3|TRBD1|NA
CASSRMRTGIFTDTQYF
TGTGCCAGCAGCCGTATGAGGACAGGAATTTTCACAGATACGCAGTATTTT
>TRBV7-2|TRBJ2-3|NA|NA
CASSNLHSRTDTQYF
TGTGCCAGCAGCAACCTTCACAGCCGTACAGATACGCAGTATTTT
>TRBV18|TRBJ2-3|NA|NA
CASSPRQGGGADTQYF
TGTGCCAGCTCACCAAGGCAGGGAGGTGGCGCAGATACGCAGTATTTT
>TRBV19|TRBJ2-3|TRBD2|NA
CASSMQGLARSTDTQYF
TGTGCCAGTAGTATGCAGGGACTAGCGCGTAGCACAGATACGCAGTATTTT
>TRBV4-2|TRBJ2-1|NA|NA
CASSQDLNNEQFF
TGTGCCAGCAGCCAAGACTTAAACAATGAGCAGTTCTTC
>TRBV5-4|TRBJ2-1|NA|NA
CASSSPISVDGEQFF
TGTGCCAGCAGCTCCCCGATCTCGGTAGATGGTGAGCAGTTCTTC
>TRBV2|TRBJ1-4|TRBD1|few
CASSSAGTGGEKLFF
TGTGCCAGCAGCTCAGCCGGGACAGGGGGGGAAAAACTGTTTTTT
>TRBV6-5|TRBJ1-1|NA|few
CASSSPSTGGTEAFF
TGTGCCAGCAGTTCCCCTTCGACAGGAGGCACTGAAGCTTTCTTT
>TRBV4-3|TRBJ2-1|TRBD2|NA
CASSLVSGRGYNEQFF
TGCGCCAGCAGCCTCGTTAGCGGGAGGGGTTACAATGAGCAGTTCTTC
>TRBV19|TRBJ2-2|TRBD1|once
CASWTGMHTGELFF
TGTGCCAGTTGGACAGGGATGCACACCGGGGAGCTGTTTTTT
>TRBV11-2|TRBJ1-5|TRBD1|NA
CASSLGQGYSNQPQHF
TGTGCCAGCAGCTTAGGACAGGGCTATAGCAATCAGCCCCAGCATTTT
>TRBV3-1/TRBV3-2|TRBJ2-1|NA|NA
CASSQDGPDEQFF
TGTGCCAGCAGCCAGGATGGGCCCGATGAGCAGTTCTTC
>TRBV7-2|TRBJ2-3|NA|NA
CASSLSPLDTQYF
TGTGCCAGCAGCTTAAGCCCTCTAGATACGCAGTATTTT
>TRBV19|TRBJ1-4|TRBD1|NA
CASSSGTGASNEKLFF
TGTGCCAGTAGTTCCGGGACAGGGGCTTCTAATGAAAAACTGTTTTTT
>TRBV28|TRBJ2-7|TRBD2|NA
CASTGGRVEQYF
TGTGCCAGCACTGGGGGGAGGGTCGAGCAGTACTTC
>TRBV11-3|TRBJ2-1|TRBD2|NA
CASSPRSSGNPNEQFF
TGTGCCAGCAGCCCTCGGTCTAGCGGGAACCCCAATGAGCAGTTCTTC
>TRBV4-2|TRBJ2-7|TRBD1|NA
CASSLGENRGRVEQYF
TGTGCCAGCAGCCTAGGGGAGAACAGGGGGCGCGTCGAGCAGTACTTC
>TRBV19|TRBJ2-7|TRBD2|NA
CASSLGGGYEQYF
TGTGCCAGTAGTCTTGGGGGGGGCTACGAGCAGTACTTC
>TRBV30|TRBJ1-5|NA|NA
CAWDIGNQPQHF
TGTGCCTGGGACATCGGCAATCAGCCCCAGCATTTT
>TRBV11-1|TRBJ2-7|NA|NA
CASSFTGTYEQYF
TGTGCCAGCAGCTTTACAGGGACCTACGAGCAGTACTTC
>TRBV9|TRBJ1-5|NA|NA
CASSVDSYSNQPQHF
TGTGCCAGCAGCGTAGACAGCTATAGCAATCAGCCCCAGCATTTT
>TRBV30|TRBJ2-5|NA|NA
CAWNRAALALETQYF
TGTGCCTGGAACAGGGCAGCCTTAGCCTTAGAGACCCAGTACTTC
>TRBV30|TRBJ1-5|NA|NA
CAWSLGRVGQPQHF
TGTGCCTGGAGTCTCGGCAGGGTGGGTCAGCCCCAGCATTTT
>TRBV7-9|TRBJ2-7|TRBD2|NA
CASSTRLAGVQEQYF
TGTGCCAGCAGCACCCGACTAGCGGGAGTACAAGAGCAGTACTTC
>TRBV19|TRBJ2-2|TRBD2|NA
CASTLRGLAGAYTGELFF
TGTGCCAGTACCCTAAGAGGACTAGCGGGAGCGTACACCGGGGAGCTGTTTTTT
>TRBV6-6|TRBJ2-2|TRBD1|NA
CASSPLTGTGIRGELFF
TGTGCCAGCAGTCCCCTGACCGGGACAGGGATCAGGGGGGAGCTGTTTTTT
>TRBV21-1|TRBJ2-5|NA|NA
CAFREETQYF
TGTGCCTTTCGGGAAGAGACCCAGTACTTC
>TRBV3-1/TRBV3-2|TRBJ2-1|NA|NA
CASSQDVGTFLGHNEQFF
TGTGCCAGCAGCCAAGACGTCGGGACTTTCCTAGGGCACAATGAGCAGTTCTTC
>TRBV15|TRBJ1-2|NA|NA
CATSGLRGPEARYGYTF
TGTGCCACCAGCGGATTAAGGGGTCCCGAGGCGCGCTATGGCTACACCTTC
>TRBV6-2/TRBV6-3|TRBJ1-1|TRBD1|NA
CASSYDREVEAFF
TGTGCCAGCAGTTACGACAGGGAGGTTGAAGCTTTCTTT
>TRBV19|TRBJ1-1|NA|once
CASSIQGMNTEAFF
TGTGCCAGTAGTATACAGGGTATGAACACTGAAGCTTTCTTT
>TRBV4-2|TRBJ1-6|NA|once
CASSQEGQGGSYNSPLHF
TGTGCCAGCAGCCAAGAAGGGCAGGGAGGGTCCTATAATTCACCCCTCCACTTT
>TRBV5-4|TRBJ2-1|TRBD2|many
CASSGGTSGYNEQFF
TGTGCCAGCAGCGGCGGGACTAGCGGGTACAATGAGCAGTTCTTC
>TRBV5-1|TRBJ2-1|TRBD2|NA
CASSLAPGLAGGSSNEQFF
TGCGCCAGCAGCTTGGCCCCCGGACTAGCGGGAGGGTCAAGCAATGAGCAGTTCTTC
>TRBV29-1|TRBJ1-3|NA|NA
CSVEDGATGNTIYF
TGCAGCGTTGAAGATGGGGCGACTGGAAACACCATATATTTT
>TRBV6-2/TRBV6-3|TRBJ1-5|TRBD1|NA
CASSPRTGMAQPQHF
TGTGCCAGCAGTCCACGGACAGGGATGGCTCAGCCCCAGCATTTT
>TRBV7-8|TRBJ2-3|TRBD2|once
CASSLVAGGPVDTQYF
TGTGCCAGCAGCTTAGTAGCGGGGGGGCCCGTAGATACGCAGTATTTT
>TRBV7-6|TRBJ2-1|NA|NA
CASSLARGGEQFF
TGTGCCAGCAGCTTGGCCCGTGGAGGGGAGCAGTTCTTC
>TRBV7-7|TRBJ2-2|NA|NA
CASSPAGTGELFF
TGTGCTAGCAGCCCCGCCGGTACCGGGGAGCTGTTTTTT
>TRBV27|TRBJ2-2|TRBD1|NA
CASGQGVNTGELFF
TGTGCCAGCGGTCAGGGGGTGAACACCGGGGAGCTGTTTTTT
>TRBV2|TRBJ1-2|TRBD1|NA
CASSGDRGGGYTF
TGTGCCAGCAGTGGTGACAGGGGAGGAGGCTACACCTTC
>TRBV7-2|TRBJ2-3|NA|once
CASSFLVTGVKTQYF
TGTGCCAGCAGCTTTTTAGTAACGGGAGTAAAAACGCAGTATTTT
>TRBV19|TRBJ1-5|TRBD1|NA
CASSIVTGFDQPQHF
TGTGCCAGTAGTATAGTGACAGGGTTCGATCAGCCCCAGCATTTT
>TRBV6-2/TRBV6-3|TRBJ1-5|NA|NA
CASSYVISNQPQHF
TGTGCCAGCAGTTACGTAATTAGCAATCAGCCCCAGCATTTT
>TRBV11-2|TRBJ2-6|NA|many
CASSLYGTPGANVLTF
TGTGCCAGCAGCTTATACGGGACTCCTGGGGCCAACGTCCTGACTTTC
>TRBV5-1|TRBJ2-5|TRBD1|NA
CASSLVTGRTQYF
TGCGCCAGCAGCTTGGTGACAGGGAGGACCCAGTACTTC
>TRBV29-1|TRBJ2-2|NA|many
CSATDGTGELFF
TGCAGCGCGACCGACGGGACCGGGGAGCTGTTTTTT
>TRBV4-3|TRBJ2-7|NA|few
CASSPLRDGYYEQYF
TGCGCCAGCAGCCCCCTCCGGGATGGGTACTACGAGCAGTACTTC
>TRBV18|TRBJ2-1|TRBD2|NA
CASSTTPSPSGRVEQFF
TGTGCCAGCTCGACGACCCCCTCTCCTAGCGGGAGGGTTGAGCAGTTCTTC
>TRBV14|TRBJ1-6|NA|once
CASSPRQDSPLHF
TGTGCCAGCAGCCCCCGACAGGATTCACCCCTCCACTTT